This T cell receptor beta chain was captured in a study of cytomegalovirus exposure and HLA in healthy donors. Turning to the study itself: Around 81% of around 400 genotyped donors fell in the Caucasian-associated ancestry cluster.

Germline CDR1 SNHLY, CDR2 FYNNEI. Trimming stripped 4 bases from V and 5 bases from J, with 11 bases between. This CDR3 has 13 residues. This clone showed up just a few times. Its antigen is undetermined. Regarding the study as a whole: Beyond CMV serostatus, there was no information to go on about immune exposure.

Vbeta (60) and Jbeta (13) primers were used in the PCR. The method was immunoSEQ multiplex PCR; TCRdb's version includes in-frame clones alone and lacks a portion of them. Of about 140,000 clones in the sample, about 85% are singletons; the top ten hold 3.1%. Sequencing input: PBMCs. The clonotype originates from a female donor in good health and CMV-seronegative. J is TRBJ2-5 and V is TRBV2; D perhaps matches TRBD1 (6 bases). CDR3 sequence reads: CASSATGWETQYF. The DNA for the CDR3 is TGTGCCAGCAGTGCCACAGGGTGGGAGACCCAGTACTTC.